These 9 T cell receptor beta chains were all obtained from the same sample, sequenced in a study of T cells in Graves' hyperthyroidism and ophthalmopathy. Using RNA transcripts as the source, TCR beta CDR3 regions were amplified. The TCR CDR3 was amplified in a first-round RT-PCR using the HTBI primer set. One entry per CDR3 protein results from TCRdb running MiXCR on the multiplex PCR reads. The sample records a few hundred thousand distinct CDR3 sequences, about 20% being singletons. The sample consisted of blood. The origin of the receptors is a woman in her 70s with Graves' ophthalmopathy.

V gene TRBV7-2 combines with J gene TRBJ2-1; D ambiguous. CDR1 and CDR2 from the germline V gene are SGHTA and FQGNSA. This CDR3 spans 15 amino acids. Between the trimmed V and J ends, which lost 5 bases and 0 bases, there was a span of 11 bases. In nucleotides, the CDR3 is TGTGCCAGCAGCATAGATGGGATCTCCTACAATGAGCAGTTCTTC. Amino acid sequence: CASSIDGISYNEQFF.

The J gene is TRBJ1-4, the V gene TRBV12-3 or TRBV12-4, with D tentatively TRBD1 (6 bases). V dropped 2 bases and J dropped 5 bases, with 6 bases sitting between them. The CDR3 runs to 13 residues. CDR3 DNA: TGTGCCAGCAGTTTACAGGGGAATGAAAAACTGTTTTTT. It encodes CASSLQGNEKLFF.

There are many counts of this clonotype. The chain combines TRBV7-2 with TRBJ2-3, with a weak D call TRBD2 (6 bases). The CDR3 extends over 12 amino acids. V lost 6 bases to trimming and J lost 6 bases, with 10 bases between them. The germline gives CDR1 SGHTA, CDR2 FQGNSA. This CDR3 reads CASRYGGDTQYF. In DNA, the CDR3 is TGTGCCAGCAGATATGGGGGGGATACGCAGTATTTT.

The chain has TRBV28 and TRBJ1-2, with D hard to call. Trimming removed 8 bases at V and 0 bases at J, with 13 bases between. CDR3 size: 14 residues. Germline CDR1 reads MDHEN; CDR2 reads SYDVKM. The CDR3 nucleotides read TGTGCCAGCGCTCCGGAGGGTGCTAACTATGGCTACACCTTC. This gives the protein CASAPEGANYGYTF.

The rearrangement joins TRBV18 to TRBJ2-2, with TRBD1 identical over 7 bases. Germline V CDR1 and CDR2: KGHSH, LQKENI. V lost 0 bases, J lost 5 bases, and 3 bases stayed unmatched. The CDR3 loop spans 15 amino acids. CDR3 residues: CASSPPGGRTGELFF. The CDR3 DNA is TGTGCCAGCTCACCACCAGGGGGCCGGACCGGGGAGCTGTTTTTT.

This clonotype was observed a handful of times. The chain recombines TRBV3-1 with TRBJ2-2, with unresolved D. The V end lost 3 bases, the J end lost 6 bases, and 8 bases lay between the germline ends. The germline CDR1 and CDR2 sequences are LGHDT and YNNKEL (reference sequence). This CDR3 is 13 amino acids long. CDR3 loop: CASSQSRAGELFF. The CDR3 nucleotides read TGTGCCAGCAGCCAGAGTAGGGCCGGGGAGCTGTTTTTT.

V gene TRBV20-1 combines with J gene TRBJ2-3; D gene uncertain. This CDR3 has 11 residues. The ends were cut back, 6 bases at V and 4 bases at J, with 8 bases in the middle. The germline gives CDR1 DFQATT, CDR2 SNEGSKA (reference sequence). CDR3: CSAATADTQYF. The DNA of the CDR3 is TGCAGTGCCGCCACCGCAGATACGCAGTATTTT.

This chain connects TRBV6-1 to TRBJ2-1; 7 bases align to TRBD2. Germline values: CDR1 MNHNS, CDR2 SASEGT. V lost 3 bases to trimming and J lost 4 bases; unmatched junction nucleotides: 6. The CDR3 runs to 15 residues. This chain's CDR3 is CASSDPSGPYNEQFF. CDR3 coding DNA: TGTGCCAGCAGTGACCCTAGCGGTCCTTACAATGAGCAGTTCTTC.

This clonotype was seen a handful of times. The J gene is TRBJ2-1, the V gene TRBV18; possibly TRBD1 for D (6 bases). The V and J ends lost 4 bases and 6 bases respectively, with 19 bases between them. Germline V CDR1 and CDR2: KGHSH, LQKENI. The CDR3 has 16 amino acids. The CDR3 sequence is CASSLYYRALFNEQFF. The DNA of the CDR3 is TGTGCCAGCTCACTATACTACAGGGCCCTATTCAATGAGCAGTTCTTC.